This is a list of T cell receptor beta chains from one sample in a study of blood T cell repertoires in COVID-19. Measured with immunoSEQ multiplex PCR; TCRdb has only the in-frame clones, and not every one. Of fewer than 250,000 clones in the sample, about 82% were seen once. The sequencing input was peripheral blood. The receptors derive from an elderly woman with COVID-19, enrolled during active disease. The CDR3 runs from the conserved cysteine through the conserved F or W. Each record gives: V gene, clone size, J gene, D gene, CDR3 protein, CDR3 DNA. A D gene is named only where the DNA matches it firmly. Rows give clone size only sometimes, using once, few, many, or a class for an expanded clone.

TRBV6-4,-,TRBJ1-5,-,CASSPQVNQPQHF,TGTGCCAGCAGCCCACAGGTTAATCAGCCCCAGCATTTT
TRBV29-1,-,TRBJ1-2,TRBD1,CSVGDRGESGYTF,TGCAGCGTTGGGGACAGGGGGGAGTCTGGCTACACCTTC
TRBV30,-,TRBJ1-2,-,CAWKRRQGSGYTF,TGTGCCTGGAAAAGGCGGCAGGGGTCTGGCTACACCTTC
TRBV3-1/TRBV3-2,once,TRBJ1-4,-,CASSLRSATNEKLFF,TGTGCCAGCAGCCTAAGGAGTGCAACTAATGAAAAACTGTTTTTT
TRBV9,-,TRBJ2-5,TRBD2,CASSVVGTNQETQYF,TGTGCCAGCAGCGTAGTAGGGACTAATCAAGAGACCCAGTACTTC
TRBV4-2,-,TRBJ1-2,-,CASSQDPGSGGYTF,TGTGCCAGCAGCCAAGATCCGGGTTCGGGTGGCTACACCTTC
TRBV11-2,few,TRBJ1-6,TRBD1,CASSFKDRGFNSPLHF,TGTGCCAGCAGCTTTAAGGACAGGGGGTTCAATTCACCCCTCCACTTT
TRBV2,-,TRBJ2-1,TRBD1,CASRTGGGSYNEQFF,TGTGCCAGCAGGACAGGGGGTGGTTCCTACAATGAGCAGTTCTTC
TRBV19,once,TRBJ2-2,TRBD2,CASGLVVDGELFF,TGTGCCAGTGGACTAGTGGTTGACGGGGAGCTGTTTTTT
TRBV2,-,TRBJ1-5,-,CASTRGQQPQHF,TGTGCCAGCACTCGAGGTCAGCAGCCCCAGCATTTT
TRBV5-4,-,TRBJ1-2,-,CASSSHLAYYGYTF,TGTGCCAGCAGCTCCCACCTAGCGTACTATGGCTACACCTTC